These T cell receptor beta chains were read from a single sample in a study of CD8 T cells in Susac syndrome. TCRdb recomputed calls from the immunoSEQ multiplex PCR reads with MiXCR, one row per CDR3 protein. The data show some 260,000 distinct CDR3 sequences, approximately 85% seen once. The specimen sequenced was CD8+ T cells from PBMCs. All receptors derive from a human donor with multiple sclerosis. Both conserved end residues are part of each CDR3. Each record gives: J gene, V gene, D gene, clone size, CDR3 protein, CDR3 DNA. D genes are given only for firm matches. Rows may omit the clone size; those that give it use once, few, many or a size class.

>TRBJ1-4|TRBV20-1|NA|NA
CSARDRPSPNEKLFF
TGCAGTGCTAGAGATAGACCCAGCCCTAATGAAAAACTGTTTTTT
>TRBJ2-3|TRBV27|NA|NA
CASTEADTQYF
TGTGCCAGCACGGAGGCGGATACGCAGTATTTT
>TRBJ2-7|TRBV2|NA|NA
CATKTGSYEQYF
TGTGCCACGAAGACGGGTTCCTACGAGCAGTACTTC
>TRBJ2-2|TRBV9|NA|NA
CASSPQRWTGELFF
TGTGCCAGCAGTCCCCAGCGGTGGACCGGGGAGCTGTTTTTT
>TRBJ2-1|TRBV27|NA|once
CASRRGLGNEQFF
TGTGCCAGCAGGCGAGGGCTGGGCAATGAGCAGTTCTTC
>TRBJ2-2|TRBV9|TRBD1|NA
CASSPRDRGFTGELFF
TGTGCCAGCAGCCCCCGGGACAGGGGGTTCACCGGGGAGCTGTTTTTT
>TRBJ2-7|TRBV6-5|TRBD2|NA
CASSYSGGERSYEQYF
TGTGCCAGCAGTTACTCGGGGGGGGAGCGTTCCTACGAGCAGTACTTC
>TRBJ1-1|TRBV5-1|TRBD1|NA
CASSLGQGGGTEAFF
TGCGCCAGCAGCTTAGGACAGGGTGGGGGGACTGAAGCTTTCTTT
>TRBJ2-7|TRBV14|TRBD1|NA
CASSQTGGGGEQHF
TGTGCCAGCAGCCAGACAGGGGGCGGGGGCGAGCAGCACTTC
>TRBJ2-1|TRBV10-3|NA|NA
CAISAGVNEQFF
TGTGCCATCAGTGCGGGAGTAAATGAGCAGTTCTTC
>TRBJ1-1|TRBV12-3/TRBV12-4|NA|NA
CASSLGAEAFF
TGTGCCAGCAGTTTAGGGGCTGAAGCTTTCTTT
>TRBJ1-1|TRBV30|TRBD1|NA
CAWSVPGQGLTEAFF
TGTGCCTGGAGTGTCCCGGGACAGGGACTCACTGAAGCTTTCTTT
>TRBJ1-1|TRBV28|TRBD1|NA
CASIRTGSMDEAFF
TGTGCCAGCATCAGGACAGGGTCAATGGATGAAGCTTTCTTT
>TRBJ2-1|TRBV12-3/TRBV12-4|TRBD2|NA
CASRHAGTTYNEQFF
TGTGCCAGCAGACACGCCGGGACTACCTACAATGAGCAGTTCTTC
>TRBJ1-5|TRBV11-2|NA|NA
CASSLDTDQPQHF
TGTGCCAGCAGCTTAGATACAGATCAGCCCCAGCATTTT